The source of this T cell receptor (beta chain) is a study of cytomegalovirus exposure and HLA in healthy donors. This clone has more than one count but fewer than ten. V trimming: 1 base; J trimming: 3 bases; junction bases outside the gene matches: 5. The CDR3 is 16 residues long. Per germline, CDR1 MDHEN and CDR2 SYDVKM. Use of 60 Vbeta and 13 Jbeta primers characterized the PCR. Sequenced by immunoSEQ multiplex PCR; TCRdb stores in-frame clones only, minus some. The sample lists roughly 82,000 clones, 72% occurring once. The sequenced sample consisted of PBMCs. The V gene is TRBV28, the J gene TRBJ2-7, with 11 bases lining up with TRBD2. This TCR was sampled from a middle-aged woman in good health and CMV-seropositive. CDR3 loop: CASSLSSGGKNYEQYF. The CDR3 coding sequence is TGTGCCAGCAGTTTATCTAGCGGGGGGAAAAACTACGAGCAGTACTTC.